The clone carrying this TCR beta chain has only a few counts. No antigen is known for it. This sample was taken from a study of T-cell memory formation after mild COVID-19. Overall study: In these data, TCR clusters were largely donor specific. Study findings and constraints: In pre-infection memory, a portion of responding clones appeared, which suggested that cross-reactive memory joined.

With constant-segment primers, 5'RACE yielded cDNA libraries of TCR alpha and TCR beta that carried sample barcodes and UMIs. TCRdb used MiXCR to reprocess the 5' RACE reads, holding one entry per CDR3 protein. This table has fewer than 60,000 distinct CDR3 sequences, 27% appearing once. The length of the CDR3 is 16 residues. The germline gives CDR1 SGHTA, CDR2 FQGNSA. With 3 bases removed from V and 4 bases from J, the gap between germline ends came to 18 bases. This chain joins TRBV7-2 and TRBJ2-5; no firm D call. The specimen was PBMCs or a T cell subset sorted from them (not recorded which). The clonotype originates from a man younger than 35 who had mild COVID-19 (a few samples of this study predate the infection). Cell type and time point are not known. The CDR3 is CASSFSVGVAGETQYF. The CDR3 DNA follows: TGTGCCAGCAGCTTTTCCGTCGGTGTGGCAGGAGAGACCCAGTACTTC.